This TCR beta chain was recorded in a study of graft-versus-host responses after intestinal transplantation. Study-wide background: The recipients all started with anti-thymocyte globulin induction and then took tacrolimus and steroids for 2 to 3 years. Study-level points and caveats: GvH clones occurred in recipient marrow; some first appeared in ileum or blood. Across patients carrying graft-donor T cell macrochimerism, allografts held high graft-versus-host to host-versus-graft clonal ratios.

For this clone: The antigen remains unidentified.

With V trimmed by 5 bases and J by 5 bases, 10 bases remained unmatched. Germline V gene sequence: CDR1 SGHAT, CDR2 FQNNGV. The CDR3 contains 15 residues. The method was immunoSEQ multiplex PCR; TCRdb's version includes in-frame clones alone and lacks a portion of them. Of some 80,000 clones in the sample, around 93% were seen once. The material sequenced was unstimulated CD8+ T cells sorted from spleen or lymph node cells, taken before transplant. This TCR was sampled from a human donor who was the organ donor for an intestinal transplant. The chain employs TRBV11-2 and TRBJ1-2; 8 positions agree with TRBD1. This CDR3 reads CASSAPRTGFYGYTF. DNA of the CDR3: TGTGCCAGCAGCGCACCTAGGACAGGGTTTTATGGCTACACCTTC.